These 9 T cell receptor beta chains were all obtained from the same sample, sequenced in a study of T cells after yellow fever vaccination. TCRdb recomputed calls from the 5' RACE reads with MiXCR, one row per CDR3 protein. Of approximately 31,000 distinct CDR3 sequences in the sample, about 10% are singletons; the top ten hold 12%. Source: PBMCs, either bulk or a sorted T-cell subset (CD4+, CD8+, memory, or dextramer-sorted; not recorded which), taken about 2 weeks after the first yellow fever vaccination. The source is a man in his late teens or twenties who received the YFV17D yellow fever vaccine.

This clonotype occurred many times. The V and J genes are TRBV3-1 and TRBJ1-3; D uncertain. There are 15 residues in the CDR3. V gave up 6 bases and J gave up 0 bases, with 12 bases separating them. Germline V lookup: CDR1 LGHDT, CDR2 YNNKEL (reference sequence). CDR3 sequence: CASRRGYHSGNTIYF. DNA for the CDR3: TGTGCCAGCAGACGTGGTTACCACTCTGGAAACACCATATATTTT.

The V and J genes are TRBV4-3 and TRBJ2-3, with TRBD2 matching over 11 bases. The V gene's germline CDR1 is LGHNA and CDR2 YSLEER. With V trimmed by 2 bases and J by 2 bases, 12 bases remained unmatched. This CDR3 is 19 amino acids long. CDR3 sequence reads: CASSQTPELAGASTDTQYF. In DNA form, the CDR3 reads TGCGCCAGCAGCCAAACACCGGAACTAGCGGGGGCCTCCACAGATACGCAGTATTTT.

This clonotype has ten or more counts. V gene TRBV5-1 combines with J gene TRBJ2-2; D ambiguous. Germline loops: CDR1 SGHRS, CDR2 YFSETQ. The CDR3 is 14 amino acids. V dropped 4 bases and J dropped 9 bases, with 16 bases sitting between them. The CDR3 sequence is CASSMPLGPRELFF. In DNA, the CDR3 is TGCGCCAGCAGCATGCCTTTAGGGCCCAGGGAGCTGTTTTTT.

In this sample, this clonotype turned up many times. The chain combines TRBV5-4 with TRBJ2-3; D might be TRBD2 (6 bases). The germline CDR1 and CDR2 sequences are SGHNT and YYREEE (reference sequence). V lost 3 bases, J lost 2 bases, and 16 bases lay in between. The CDR3 has 16 amino acids. CDR3 DNA: TGTGCCAGCAGCTCGGTCCTAGCGCTACCCACAGATACGCAGTATTTT. This gives the protein CASSSVLALPTDTQYF.

This clonotype is medium-sized. This chain links TRBV2 with TRBJ2-7; the D gene is possibly TRBD1 (7 bases). This CDR3 contains 14 residues. V lost 7 bases and J 4 bases, leaving 17 bases between the germline ends. Germline V gives CDR1 SNHLY, CDR2 FYNNEI. The CDR3 DNA follows: TGTGCCAGCACTCAGGGGGGACACCTATACGAGCAGTACTTC. This codes for CASTQGGHLYEQYF.

There are many counts of this clonotype. This chain connects TRBV19 to TRBJ2-5; D might be TRBD1 (6 bases). There are 13 residues in the CDR3. V lost 4 bases and J lost 7, with 13 bases in between. Germline CDR1 and CDR2: LNHDA and SQIVND (reference sequence). CDR3: CASSTQDSLTQYF. DNA for the CDR3: TGTGCCAGTAGTACCCAGGACAGTCTGACCCAGTACTTC.

This clonotype has at least ten counts. V is TRBV25-1 and J is TRBJ1-1; no definite D call. V gave up 5 bases and J gave up 0 bases, with 7 bases separating them. The length of the CDR3 is 13 residues. Germline CDR1 and CDR2: MGHDK and SYGVNS. The CDR3 DNA sequence: TGTGCCAGCAGTTTATTAATGAACACTGAAGCTTTCTTT. Its protein is CASSLLMNTEAFF.

There are many counts of this clonotype. This rearrangement joins TRBV11-2 to TRBJ1-6; TRBD1 matches at 7 bases. The germline V gene encodes CDR1 SGHAT and CDR2 FQNNGV. The CDR3 sequence is 14 residues long. The junction had 3 bases not matched to a gene; V was cut back by 3 bases and J by 7 bases. The CDR3 DNA reads TGTGCCAGCAGCTTGACAGGGAACAATTCACCCCTCCACTTT. Encoded protein: CASSLTGNNSPLHF.

This clonotype was found many times. The rearrangement joins TRBV20-1 to TRBJ1-5; no definite D call. The V end lost 1 base, the J end lost 5 bases, and 15 bases lay between the germline ends. CDR1 is DFQATT and CDR2 is SNEGSKA in the germline V gene (reference sequence). The CDR3 extends over 15 amino acids. This CDR3 is CSARGEAGLYQPQHF. In DNA form, the CDR3 reads TGCAGTGCTAGAGGGGAAGCGGGGTTGTATCAGCCCCAGCATTTT.